One and the same sample provided the 16 T cell receptor beta chains below, sequenced in a study of CD8+ T cells in alopecia areata. RNA, once extracted, was reverse transcribed into cDNA for use as the sequencing template. Assay used: immunoSEQ multiplex PCR; TCRdb lists only in-frame clones, some missing. The table records under 65,000 clones, roughly 45% of them present only once. Sequencing input: NKG2D-low CD8+ T cells sorted from blood. These receptors all come from a human donor with alopecia areata.

The chain employs TRBV27 and TRBJ2-5; D is possibly TRBD1 (5 bases). This CDR3 region has 15 residues. Germline V gives CDR1 MNHEY, CDR2 SMNVEV (reference sequence). V gave up 7 bases and J gave up 5 bases, with 20 bases separating them. CDR3 in DNA: TGTGCCAGCAAGGAGAGCAGGGCACTGGGGGAGACCCAGTACTTC. Encoded protein: CASKESRALGETQYF.

The rearrangement uses TRBV5-1 and TRBJ2-3; TRBD2 matches 10 bases. V was clipped by 4 bases and J by 1 base; unmatched bases: 3. Germline CDR1 is SGHRS and CDR2 is YFSETQ. CDR3 length equals 15 residues. The CDR3 spells CASSTGTSGTDTQYF. CDR3 in DNA: TGCGCCAGCAGCACGGGGACTAGCGGCACAGATACGCAGTATTTT.

The rearrangement uses TRBV5-1 and TRBJ2-1, with 8 bases fitting TRBD1. The ends lost 4 bases at V and 8 bases at J; junction bases unmatched: 11. The length of the CDR3 is 15 residues. Looked up from germline, CDR1 is SGHRS and CDR2 is YFSETQ. CDR3 sequence: CASSPKDRAIDEQFF. CDR3 nucleotides: TGCGCCAGCAGCCCTAAGGACAGGGCGATCGATGAGCAGTTCTTC.

CDR3 DNA sequence: TGTGCCAGCAGCCGAGGCTCCTATAATTCACCCCTCCACTTT. Translation gives CASSRGSYNSPLHF. V gene TRBV7-6 combines with J gene TRBJ1-6; no clear D. V lost 5 bases to trimming and J lost 0 bases, with 5 bases between them. Germline V lookup: CDR1 SGHVS, CDR2 FNYEAQ. This CDR3 comprises 14 residues. Full variable domain (rest looked up from reference TRBV7-6 and TRBJ1-6): GAGVSQSPRYKVTKRGQDVALRCDPISGHVSLYWYRQALGQGPEFLTYFNYEAQQDKSGLPNDRFSAERPEGSISTLTIQRTEQRDSAMYRCASSRGSYNSPLHFGNGTRLTVT.

This clone was recorded many times. This chain connects TRBV28 to TRBJ2-1; D is undetermined. The CDR3 loop spans 11 amino acids. The ends were cut back, 3 bases at V and 10 bases at J, with 7 bases in the middle. CDR1 and CDR2 (germline): MDHEN, SYDVKM. CDR3 loop: CASSFPEEQFF. DNA for the CDR3: TGTGCCAGCAGTTTCCCAGAGGAGCAGTTCTTC.

The chain uses TRBV5-1 and TRBJ2-7; 7 bases are shared with TRBD1. Per the germline V gene, CDR1 is SGHRS and CDR2 is YFSETQ. The length of the CDR3 is 13 residues. V shed 8 bases and J 7 bases; nucleotides not matched to a gene: 12. CDR3 sequence (DNA): TGCGCCAGATCCCTACAGGGGAAAAGGGAGCAGTACTTC. This sequence encodes CARSLQGKREQYF. The full variable domain, its missing parts supplied by reference TRBV5-1 and TRBJ2-7, is KAGVTQTPRYLIKTRGQQVTLSCSPISGHRSVSWYQQTPGQGLQFLFEYFSETQRNKGNFPGRFSGRQFSNSRSEMNVSTLELGDSALYLCARSLQGKREQYFGPGTRLTVT.

The chain carries TRBV30 and TRBJ2-2, with D unresolved. CDR3 size: 11 residues. Germline CDR1 GTSNPN, CDR2 SVGIG (reference sequence). The V gene lost 5 bases and the J gene lost 9 bases, with 10 bases spanning the gap. The CDR3 here is CAWGDSWELFF. The CDR3 DNA follows: TGTGCCTGGGGAGATTCATGGGAGCTGTTTTTT.

The rearrangement links TRBV6-6 to TRBJ2-7, with a weak D call TRBD2 (5 bases). Trimming left V 6 bases short and J 7 bases short, with 13 bases between. The CDR3 runs 12 residues. Germline V gene lookup returns CDR1 MNHNY and CDR2 SVGAGI (reference sequence). In DNA, the CDR3 is TGTGCCAGCAGGAACCCGGGGTGGGAGCAGTACTTC. It encodes CASRNPGWEQYF.

In its sample, this clone was seen a few times. The chain couples TRBV29-1 to TRBJ2-4; D is unclear. V was pared by 6 bases and J by 5 bases, with 14 bases between. This CDR3 has 13 residues. CDR1 and CDR2 (germline): SQVTM, ANQGSEA. DNA of the CDR3: TGCAGCGTCTGGGTAGGGTCCGAAAACATTCAGTACTTC. Translation gives CSVWVGSENIQYF.

V is TRBV29-1 and J is TRBJ2-7; D possibly corresponds to TRBD1 (6 bases). CDR1 is SQVTM, CDR2 ANQGSEA, per germline. This CDR3 contains 16 residues. With 0 bases removed from V and 1 base from J, the gap between germline ends came to 16 bases. In DNA form, the CDR3 reads TGCAGCGTTGAAGAACCAACCGACAGGCGTTCCTACGAGCAGTACTTC. Encoded protein: CSVEEPTDRRSYEQYF.

The rearrangement joins TRBV6-1 to TRBJ2-7; TRBD1 matches 7 bases. Trimming took 9 bases from V and 2 from J; bases not matched to a gene: 13. Germline loops: CDR1 MNHNS, CDR2 SASEGT. There are 15 residues in the CDR3. Here the CDR3 reads CASATREGQTYEQYF. The CDR3 bases are TGTGCCAGTGCTACTCGTGAGGGACAGACCTACGAGCAGTACTTC.

The V and J genes are TRBV30 and TRBJ1-5; D is unclear. Germline V lookup: CDR1 GTSNPN, CDR2 SVGIG (reference sequence). V lost 0 bases and J 7 bases, leaving 13 bases between the germline ends. There are 14 residues in the CDR3. CDR3 in amino acids: CAWSVGLIGQPQHF. The CDR3 region has the DNA TGTGCCTGGAGTGTCGGGTTAATCGGGCAGCCCCAGCATTTT.

The rearrangement uses TRBV5-1 and TRBJ2-1; 7 bases are shared with TRBD2. Looked up from germline, CDR1 is SGHRS and CDR2 is YFSETQ. V was pared by 4 bases and J by 8 bases, with 9 bases of the junction left unmatched. This CDR3 comprises 14 residues. The CDR3 DNA follows: TGCGCCAGCAGCCCCGAGGCCCGGGGGGATGAGCAGTTCTTC. This encodes CASSPEARGDEQFF. The full variable domain, completed using reference TRBV5-1 and TRBJ2-1, is KAGVTQTPRYLIKTRGQQVTLSCSPISGHRSVSWYQQTPGQGLQFLFEYFSETQRNKGNFPGRFSGRQFSNSRSEMNVSTLELGDSALYLCASSPEARGDEQFFGPGTRLTVL.

The gene calls are TRBV7-9 and TRBJ1-2; possible D gene TRBD1, 6 bases. V lost 2 bases and J 4 bases, leaving 17 bases between the germline ends. In germline, CDR1 is SEHNR, CDR2 FQNEAQ (reference sequence). CDR3 length: 16 amino acids. The CDR3 DNA reads TGTGCCAGCAGCTTATTACCCGCGGGGGGCTCCTATGGCTACACCTTC. It translates to CASSLLPAGGSYGYTF. The full variable domain, in which reference TRBV7-9 and TRBJ1-2 provide the parts outside the CDR3, is DTGVSQNPRHKITKRGQNVTFRCDPISEHNRLYWYRQTLGQGPEFLTYFQNEAQLEKSRLLSDRFSAERPKGSFSTLEIQRTEQGDSAMYLCASSLLPAGGSYGYTFGSGTRLTVV.

V and J are TRBV9 and TRBJ2-7, with 11 bases matching TRBD2. With 3 bases clipped from V and 2 bases from J, the junction kept 7 bases outside the gene matches. The CDR3 totals 16 residues. Germline assignment: CDR1 SGDLS and CDR2 YYNGEE. The CDR3 is CASSDTTSGDAYEQYF. The CDR3 nucleotides read TGTGCCAGCAGCGACACGACTAGCGGGGATGCCTACGAGCAGTACTTC.

CDR3 nucleotides: TGTGCCAGTAGCCCGTCCGGGGCCTACAATGAGCAGTTCTTC. It codes for CASSPSGAYNEQFF. This chain uses TRBV19 with TRBJ2-1, with a weak D call TRBD2 (5 bases). Germline V gives CDR1 LNHDA, CDR2 SQIVND (reference sequence). Trimming took off 6 bases at V and 2 bases at J, with 11 bases between the two ends. This CDR3 has 14 amino acids.